This T cell receptor (beta chain) was captured in a study of blood T cell repertoires in COVID-19. On the study more broadly: Spain, Italy and the United States supplied samples that represented acute and convalescent COVID-19.

This clone was recorded once. Per the original data handling: By means of reference gene primer amplification, nucleated cell counts were estimated. Sequencing was performed with immunoSEQ multiplex PCR; in TCRdb, only in-frame clones are kept and a portion is missing. That table gives V, J and clone size, and the DNA gave D and trimming. The sample yields over 200,000 clones, 70% to 90% seen once. This sequence was found in a woman aged 40 to 50 who had recovered from COVID-19. The source material was peripheral blood.

The CDR3 region is CASSQGRVTGELFF. DNA for the CDR3: TGTGCCAGCAGCCAAGGGAGGGTGACCGGGGAGCTGTTTTTT. V usage is TRBV3-1 (or the pseudogene TRBV3-2) and J usage is TRBJ2-2; TRBD2 is a possible D gene (6 bases). The CDR3 totals 14 residues. V lost 1 base, J lost 5 bases, and 8 bases lay in between. Germline V gives CDR1 LGHDT, CDR2 YNNKEL (reference sequence).